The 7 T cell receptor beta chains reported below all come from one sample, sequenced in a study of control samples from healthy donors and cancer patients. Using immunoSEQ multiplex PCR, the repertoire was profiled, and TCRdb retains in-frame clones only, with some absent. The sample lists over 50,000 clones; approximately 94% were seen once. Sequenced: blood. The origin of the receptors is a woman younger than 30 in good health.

In nucleotides, the CDR3 is TGCGCCAGCAGCCAAGGGGCTAGCGGGGGCACAGATACGCAGTATTTT. Translation: CASSQGASGGTDTQYF. V and J are TRBV4-3 and TRBJ2-3, with 9 bases fitting TRBD2. The CDR3 is 16 residues long. With 1 base clipped from V and 1 base from J, the junction kept 3 bases outside the gene matches. The germline V gene encodes CDR1 LGHNA and CDR2 YSLEER.

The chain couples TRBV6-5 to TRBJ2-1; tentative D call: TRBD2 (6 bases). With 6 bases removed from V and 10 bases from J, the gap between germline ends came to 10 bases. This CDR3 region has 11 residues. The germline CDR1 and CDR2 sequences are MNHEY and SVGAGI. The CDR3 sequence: CASSRLGEQFF. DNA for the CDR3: TGTGCCAGCAGCCGACTAGGGGAGCAGTTCTTC.

The CDR3 protein is CASSFSPGQSYGYTF. The CDR3 coding sequence is TGTGCCAGTAGTTTCTCTCCGGGACAGTCCTATGGCTACACCTTC. This chain connects TRBV19 to TRBJ1-2; 7 bases line up with TRBD1. The germline gives CDR1 LNHDA, CDR2 SQIVND (reference sequence). CDR3 length: 15 amino acids. The V segment lost 5 bases and the J segment 4 bases; nucleotides outside the gene matches: 10.

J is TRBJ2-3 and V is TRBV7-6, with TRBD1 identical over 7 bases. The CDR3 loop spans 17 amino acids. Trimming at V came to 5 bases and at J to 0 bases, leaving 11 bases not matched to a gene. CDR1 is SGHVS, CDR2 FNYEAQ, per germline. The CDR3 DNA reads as TGTGCCAGCAGCGCCACCTTCCGGGACAGTAGCACAGATACGCAGTATTTT. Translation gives CASSATFRDSSTDTQYF.

Written as DNA, the CDR3 is TGTGCCACCAGCAGCCCATTCGGGGTTCTGACCCAGTACTTC. Amino acids: CATSSPFGVLTQYF. V gene TRBV15 combines with J gene TRBJ2-5, with D possibly TRBD2 on 5 matching bases. The CDR3 is made up of 14 amino acids. V shed 3 bases and J shed 7 bases, with 15 bases lying between them. Germline V CDR1 and CDR2: LNHNV, YYDKDF (reference sequence).

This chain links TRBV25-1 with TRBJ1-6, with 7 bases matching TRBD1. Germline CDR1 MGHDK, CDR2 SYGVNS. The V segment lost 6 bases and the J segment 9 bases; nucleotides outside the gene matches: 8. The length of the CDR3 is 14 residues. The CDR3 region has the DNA TGTGCCAGCAGGGTCGACAGGGTTTCTTCACCCCTCCACTTT. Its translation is CASRVDRVSSPLHF.

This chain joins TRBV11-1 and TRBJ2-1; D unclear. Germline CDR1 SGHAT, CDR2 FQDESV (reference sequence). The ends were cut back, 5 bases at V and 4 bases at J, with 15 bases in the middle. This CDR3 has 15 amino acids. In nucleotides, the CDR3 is TGTGCCAGCAGCCAAGGGTCCCAACGTTACAATGAGCAGTTCTTC. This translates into CASSQGSQRYNEQFF.